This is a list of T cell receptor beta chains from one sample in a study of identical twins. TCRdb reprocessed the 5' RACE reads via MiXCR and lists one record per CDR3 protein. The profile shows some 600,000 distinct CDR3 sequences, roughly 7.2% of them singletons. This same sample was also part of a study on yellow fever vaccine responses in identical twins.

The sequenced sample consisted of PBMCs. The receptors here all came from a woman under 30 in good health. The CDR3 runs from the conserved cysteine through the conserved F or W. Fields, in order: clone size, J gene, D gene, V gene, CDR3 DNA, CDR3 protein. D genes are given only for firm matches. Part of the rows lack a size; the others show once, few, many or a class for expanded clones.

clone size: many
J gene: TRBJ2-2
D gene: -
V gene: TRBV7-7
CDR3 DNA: TGTGCCAGCAGCTTGGAAGGACAGACCGGGGAGCTGTTTTTT
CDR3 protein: CASSLEGQTGELFF

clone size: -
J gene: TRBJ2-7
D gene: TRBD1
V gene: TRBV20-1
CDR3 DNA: TGCAGTGCTAGATGGGGACAGTCCGCACGGGAGCAGTACTTC
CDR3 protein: CSARWGQSAREQYF

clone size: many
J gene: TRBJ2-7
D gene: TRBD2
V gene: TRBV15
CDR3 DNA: TGTGCCACTACCGCGGGAGAAGGTCGCTACGAGCAGTACTTC
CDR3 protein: CATTAGEGRYEQYF

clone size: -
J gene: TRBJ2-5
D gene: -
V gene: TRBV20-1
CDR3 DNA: TGCAGTGCCACCCAGCGGACAGCGCAAGAGACCCAGTACTTC
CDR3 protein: CSATQRTAQETQYF

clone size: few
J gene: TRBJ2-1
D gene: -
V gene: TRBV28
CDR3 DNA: TGTGCCAGCAGTTTTACTCAACCTGAGCAGTTCTTC
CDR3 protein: CASSFTQPEQFF

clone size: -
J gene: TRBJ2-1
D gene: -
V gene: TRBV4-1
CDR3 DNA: TGCGCCAGCAGCCTACAAAACTCCTACAATGAGCAGTTCTTC
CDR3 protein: CASSLQNSYNEQFF

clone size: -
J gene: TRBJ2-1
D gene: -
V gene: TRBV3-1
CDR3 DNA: TGTGCCAGCAGCCAAGAGCGGACCTACTCCTACAATGAGCAGTTCTTC
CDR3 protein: CASSQERTYSYNEQFF

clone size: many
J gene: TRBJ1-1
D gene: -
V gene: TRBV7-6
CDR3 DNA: TGTGCCAGCAGCTTAGATGGAACTCCGGGGAACACTGAAGCTTTCTTT
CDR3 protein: CASSLDGTPGNTEAFF

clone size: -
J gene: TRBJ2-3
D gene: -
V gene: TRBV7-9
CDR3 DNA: TGTGCCAGCAGCTTAGCGGAGGGCCGGATTAAGCAGTATTTT
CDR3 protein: CASSLAEGRIKQYF

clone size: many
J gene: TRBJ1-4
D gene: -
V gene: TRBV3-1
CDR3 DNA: TGTGCCAGCAGCACGCGGACAGCTGAAAAACTGTTTTTT
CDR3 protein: CASSTRTAEKLFF

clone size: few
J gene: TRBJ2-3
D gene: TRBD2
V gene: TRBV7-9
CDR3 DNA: TGTGCAGGTGGGGGGGCAGATACGCAGTATTTT
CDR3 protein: CAGGGADTQYF

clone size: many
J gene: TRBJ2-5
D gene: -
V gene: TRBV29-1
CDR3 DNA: TGCAGCGTTGGAGGGGGTGTCTGGGAGACCCAGTACTTC
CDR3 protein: CSVGGGVWETQYF

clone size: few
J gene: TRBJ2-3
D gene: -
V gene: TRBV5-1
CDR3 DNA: TGCGCCAGCAGCTTGGTAATGGGACGCGGAGGAGTACCCACAGATACGCAGTATTTT
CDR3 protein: CASSLVMGRGGVPTDTQYF

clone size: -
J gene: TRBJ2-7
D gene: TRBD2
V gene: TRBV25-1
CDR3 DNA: TGTGCCAGAAACTTCGCGGGAGCTCCCTACGAGCAGTACTTC
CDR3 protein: CARNFAGAPYEQYF

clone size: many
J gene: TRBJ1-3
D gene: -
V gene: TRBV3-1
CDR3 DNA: TGTGCCAGCAGCGGAGGTCAGCCGTATGGAAACACCATATATTTT
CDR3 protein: CASSGGQPYGNTIYF

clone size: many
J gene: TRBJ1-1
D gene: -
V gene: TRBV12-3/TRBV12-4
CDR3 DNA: TGTGCCAGCAGTCCCCAGATCGACGGTGGGACTGAAGCTTTCTTT
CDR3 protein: CASSPQIDGGTEAFF

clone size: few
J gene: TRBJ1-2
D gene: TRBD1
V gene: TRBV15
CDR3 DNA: TGTGCCACCAGTCGACCGGGACAGGCCTATGGCTACACCTTC
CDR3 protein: CATSRPGQAYGYTF

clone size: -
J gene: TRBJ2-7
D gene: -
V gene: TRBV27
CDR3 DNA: TGTGCCAGCAGTTTAATACGGCCGAGCTCCTACGAGCAGTACTTC
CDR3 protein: CASSLIRPSSYEQYF

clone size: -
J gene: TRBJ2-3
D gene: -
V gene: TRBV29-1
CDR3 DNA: TGCAGCGTTGATAGGGGGATGCAGGGGGATACGCAGTATTTT
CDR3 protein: CSVDRGMQGDTQYF

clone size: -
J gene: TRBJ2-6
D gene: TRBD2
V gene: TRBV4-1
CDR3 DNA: TGCGCCAGCAGCCAGGGAGCGGGAGGGGCCTCTGGGGCCAACGTCCTGACTTTC
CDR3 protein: CASSQGAGGASGANVLTF

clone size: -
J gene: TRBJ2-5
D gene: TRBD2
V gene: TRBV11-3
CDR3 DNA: TGTGCCAGCAGCTTAGTACCTAGCGGGATAAAGACCCAGTACTTC
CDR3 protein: CASSLVPSGIKTQYF

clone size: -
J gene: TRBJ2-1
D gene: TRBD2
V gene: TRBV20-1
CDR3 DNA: TGCAGTGCTAGACGGGGGGGCCTGGATGAGCAGTTCTTC
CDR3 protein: CSARRGGLDEQFF

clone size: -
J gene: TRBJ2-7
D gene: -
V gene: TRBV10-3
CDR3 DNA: TGTGCCATCAGTGAGCCCTCCCAGGACCCGACCGGGGACGAGCAGTACTTC
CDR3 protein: CAISEPSQDPTGDEQYF

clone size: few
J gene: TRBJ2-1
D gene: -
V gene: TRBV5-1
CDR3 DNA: TGCGCCAGCAGCTTGGCCCGTTTAAGCGCGGCCAATGAGCAGTTCTTC
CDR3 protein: CASSLARLSAANEQFF

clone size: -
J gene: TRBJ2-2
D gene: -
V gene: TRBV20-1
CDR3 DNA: TGCAGTGCTAGAGACAGATTCACCGGGGAGCTGTTTTTT
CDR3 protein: CSARDRFTGELFF

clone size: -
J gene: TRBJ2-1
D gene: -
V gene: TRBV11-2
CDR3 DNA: TGTGCCAGCAGCTTAGTGAGGGGGTCGGGCGATGAGCAGTTCTTC
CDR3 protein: CASSLVRGSGDEQFF

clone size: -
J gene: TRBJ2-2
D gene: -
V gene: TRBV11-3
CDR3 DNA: TGTGCCAGCAGCCCCTCGTGGGCAAGGGGGAACACCGGGGAGCTGTTTTTT
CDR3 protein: CASSPSWARGNTGELFF

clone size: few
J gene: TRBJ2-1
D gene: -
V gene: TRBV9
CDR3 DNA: TGTGCCAGCAGCCCCATTTACGGGAGTAAGGTGAATGAGCAGTTCTTC
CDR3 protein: CASSPIYGSKVNEQFF

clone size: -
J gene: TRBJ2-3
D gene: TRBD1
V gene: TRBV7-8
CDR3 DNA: TGTGCCAGCAGCTTAGGAGGGTGGACAGGGGTGAGCACAGATACGCAGTATTTT
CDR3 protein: CASSLGGWTGVSTDTQYF

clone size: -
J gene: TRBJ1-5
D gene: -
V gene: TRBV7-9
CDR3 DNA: TGTGCCAGCAGCTCAACGGGGGGGTCTGGTCAGCCCCAGCATTTT
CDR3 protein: CASSSTGGSGQPQHF

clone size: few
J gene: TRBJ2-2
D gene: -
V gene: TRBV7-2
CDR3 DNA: TGTGCCAGCAGCTTAGCGGGGACTTTAACCGGGGAGCTGTTTTTT
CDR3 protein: CASSLAGTLTGELFF

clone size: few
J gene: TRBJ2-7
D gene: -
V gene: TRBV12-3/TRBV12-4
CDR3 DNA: TGTGCCAGCAGCCCCGAGCAGTACTTC
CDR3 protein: CASSPEQYF

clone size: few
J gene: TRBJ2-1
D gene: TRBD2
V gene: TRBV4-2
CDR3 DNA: TGTGCCAGCAGCCACCCCTTGAGGGAGGGCGACTACAATGAGCAGTTCTTC
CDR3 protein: CASSHPLREGDYNEQFF

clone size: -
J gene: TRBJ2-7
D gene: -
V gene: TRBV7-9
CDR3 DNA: TGTGCCAGCAGCCTCCAGACCGGGACCGCTTACGAGCAGTACTTC
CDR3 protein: CASSLQTGTAYEQYF

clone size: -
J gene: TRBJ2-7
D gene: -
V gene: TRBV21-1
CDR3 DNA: TGTGCCAGCAGCAAAGCGAAGCGGGAGAAGAACGAGCAGTACTTC
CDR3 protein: CASSKAKREKNEQYF

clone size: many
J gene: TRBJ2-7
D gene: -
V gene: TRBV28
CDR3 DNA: TGTGCCAGCAGACCGCACGGGACTGCCTACGAGCAGTACTTC
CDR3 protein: CASRPHGTAYEQYF

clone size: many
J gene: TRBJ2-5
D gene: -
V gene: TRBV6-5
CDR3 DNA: TGTGCCAGCAGTTACCCGATGGGGACCCAGTACTTC
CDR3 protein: CASSYPMGTQYF

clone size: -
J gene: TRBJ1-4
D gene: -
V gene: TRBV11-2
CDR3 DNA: TGTGCCAGCAAGTTGACAGGTCGAACTAATGAAAAACTGTTTTTT
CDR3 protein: CASKLTGRTNEKLFF

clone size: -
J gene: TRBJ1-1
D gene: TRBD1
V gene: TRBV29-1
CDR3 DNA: TGCAGCGCATTACAGGGGATGAACACTGAAGCTTTCTTT
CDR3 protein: CSALQGMNTEAFF

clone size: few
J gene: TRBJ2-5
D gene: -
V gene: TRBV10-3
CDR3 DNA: TGTGCCATCAGTGAGTCCGGGGTTGGGTTTTCACAAGAGACCCAGTACTTC
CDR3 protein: CAISESGVGFSQETQYF

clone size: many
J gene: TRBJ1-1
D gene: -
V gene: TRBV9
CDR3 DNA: TGTGCCAGCAGCGGGAACCCCTCGGGGTTCGTGAACACTGAAGCTTTCTTT
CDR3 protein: CASSGNPSGFVNTEAFF